This TCR beta chain was recorded in a study of beta chain features in type 1 diabetes (dated by TCRdb to between 2018 and 2020). For context, the study as a whole: No differences in mean age, gender distribution, total cell number or subset yield were found between patients and healthy donors. Whereas all 30 or so donors provided naive and central memory subsets, regulatory and stem cell-like memory subsets were isolated from just 8 patients and about 8 healthy donors. A total of 100 million to 140 million sorted cells were examined across all samples, and the number of cells per subset was strongly correlated with RNA yield. The study compared TCRB repertoires of sorted circulating CD4+ T cell subsets between recently diagnosed type 1 diabetes patients and matched healthy donors.

Each donor gave one peripheral blood draw, averaging approximately 0.12 L, which was collected into heparinised tubes. Naive, central memory, regulatory and stem cell-like memory CD4+ T cells were sorted on a BD FACSAria II using a panel including CD45RO, CCR7, CD25, CD127, CD95 and CD27. All sorted populations exceeded 95% purity. Right away, PBMCs were isolated by Lymphoprep density gradient centrifugation and were stained directly, with no culture step. To minimize batch effects, samples were stained and sorted in pairs, one healthy donor with one patient per experiment. The High Capacity cDNA Reverse Transcription Kit was used to reverse transcribe all of the isolated RNA, meaning that expressed TCRB transcripts were what got sequenced. Deep immunoSEQ sequencing was performed on naive, central memory and regulatory T cell samples, with an average of roughly 3.3 million total reads per sample. Sorted cells were lysed in RLT buffer and RNA was extracted with DNase-treated RNeasy Micro or Mini kits, depending on cell number. Each cell subset was processed separately to prevent cross-contamination, with patient and healthy donor samples processed together. The immunoSEQ multiplex PCR was used to amplify TCRB sequences from cDNA, yielding 87-bp fragments that span the CDR3 region. Sequencing of the amplicons was done on the Illumina HiSeq platform. The original pipeline was this. Synthetic template baselines were used to correct PCR bias computationally, reads within Hamming distance 2 were collapsed, and singletons that could not be merged were discarded. Reads were aligned against IMGT so that V, D and J genes, CDR3 length and insertions or deletions at six rearrangement sites could be assigned. Within each subset, clonotype counts were normalized to sorted cell number, after which true diversity and Gini coefficients were computed with the tcR R package. The overlap coefficient, calculated on TCRB nucleotide sequences, was used to quantify repertoire sharing. TCRdb obtained this table from immuneACCESS and retained in-frame rearrangements with V and J assigned. These tables miss some clones; where compared with another copy, unresolved V genes account for less than half of the shortfall, and the remainder is unexplained. V and J calls and clone size are copied from that table; D and trimming were computed from the DNA. In this sample the table shows tens of thousands of clones, 35% to 50% of which occur a single time. The ten largest clonotypes hold over 1.1% of the sample.

This clone was seen a single time. Its antigen is currently not known. Base qualities are not provided; no much larger clone lies one nucleotide away. The full study reports these points: PCR may preferentially amplify shorter templates, but because patient and control samples were amplified and corrected together, any resulting skew would affect both groups equally. Naive, central memory and regulatory TCRB repertoires appeared to be more similar among patients than among healthy donors. Because cDNA was sequenced instead of genomic DNA, activated cells with high expression could be over-represented, although the groups did not differ in activation or CD3 levels. A moderate but significant shortening of TCRB CDR3 length was observed in type 1 diabetes patients in all four CD4+ subsets. Patients with type 1 diabetes made fewer insertions and deleted more nucleotides at VDJ recombination sites, implying thymic rearrangement abnormalities. Only small numbers of individuals were included in the HLA sub-analyses, which left unresolved whether HLA type had any influence on TCRB rearrangement.

This TCR came from a man aged 25-40 years with type 1 diabetes. The specimen was Tregs from blood. What the cell subset or site label conveys for this sample: regulatory CD4+ T cells.

The CDR3 amino acid sequence is: CASSLTGTSGIWETQYF. The bases read TGCGCCAGCAGCTTGACCGGGACTAGCGGGATATGGGAGACCCAGTACTTC. The sequence is built from TRBV5-1 and TRBJ2-5, and 13 bases in between align with TRBD2. Ends trimmed: V by 1 base, J by 5 bases; bases unmatched to a gene: 8. Taken from cysteine to phenylalanine, the CDR3 has 17 residues. CDR3 DNA is the only sequence kept; it has 51 bases, read in frame from the first base. CDR1 SGHRS and CDR2 YFSETQ were looked up in the germline V gene. This CDR3, with the reference TRBV5-1 and TRBJ2-5 proteins standing in past its ends, gives the full variable domain KAGVTQTPRYLIKTRGQQVTLSCSPISGHRSVSWYQQTPGQGLQFLFEYFSETQRNKGNFPGRFSGRQFSNSRSEMNVSTLELGDSALYLCASSLTGTSGIWETQYFGPGTRLLVL.